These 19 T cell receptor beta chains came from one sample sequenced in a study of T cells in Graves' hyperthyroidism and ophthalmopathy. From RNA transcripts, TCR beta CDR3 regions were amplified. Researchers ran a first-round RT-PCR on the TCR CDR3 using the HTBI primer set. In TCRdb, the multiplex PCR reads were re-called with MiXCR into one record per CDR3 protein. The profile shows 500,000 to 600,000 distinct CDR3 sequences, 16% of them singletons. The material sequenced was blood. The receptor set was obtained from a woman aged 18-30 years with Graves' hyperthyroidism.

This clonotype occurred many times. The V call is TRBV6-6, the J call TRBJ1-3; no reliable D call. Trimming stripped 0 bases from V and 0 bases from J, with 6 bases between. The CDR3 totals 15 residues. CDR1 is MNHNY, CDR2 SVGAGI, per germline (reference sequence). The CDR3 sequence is CASSYSRSSGNTIYF. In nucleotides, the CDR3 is TGTGCCAGCAGTTACTCTAGGAGCTCTGGAAACACCATATATTTT.

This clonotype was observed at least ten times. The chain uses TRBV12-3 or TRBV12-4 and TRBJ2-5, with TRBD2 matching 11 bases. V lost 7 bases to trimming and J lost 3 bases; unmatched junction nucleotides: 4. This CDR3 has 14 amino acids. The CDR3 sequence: CASKLAGGKETQYF. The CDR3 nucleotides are TGTGCCAGCAAATTAGCGGGGGGGAAAGAGACCCAGTACTTC.

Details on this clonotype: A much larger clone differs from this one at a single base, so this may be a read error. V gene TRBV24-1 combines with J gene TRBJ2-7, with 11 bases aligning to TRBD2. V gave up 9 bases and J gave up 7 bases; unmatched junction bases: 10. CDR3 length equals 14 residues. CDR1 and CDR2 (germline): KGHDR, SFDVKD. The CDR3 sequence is CATGLAGWANEQYF. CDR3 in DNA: TGTGCCACCGGACTAGCGGGTTGGGCGAATGAGCAGTACTTC.

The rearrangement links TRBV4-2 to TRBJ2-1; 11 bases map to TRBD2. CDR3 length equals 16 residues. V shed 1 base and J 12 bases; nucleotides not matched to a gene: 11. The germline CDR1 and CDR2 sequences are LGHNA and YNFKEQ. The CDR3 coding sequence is TGTGCCAGCAGCCAAGTCTCAACTAGCGGGAGTGAGGTGCAGTTCTTC. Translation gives CASSQVSTSGSEVQFF.

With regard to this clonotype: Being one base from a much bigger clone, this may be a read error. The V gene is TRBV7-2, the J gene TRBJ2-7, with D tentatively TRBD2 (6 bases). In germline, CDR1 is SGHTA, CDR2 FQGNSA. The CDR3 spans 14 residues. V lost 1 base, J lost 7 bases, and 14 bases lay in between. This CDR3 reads CASSLGLRGREQYF. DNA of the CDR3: TGTGCCAGCAGCTTAGGTCTGCGGGGACGAGAGCAGTACTTC.

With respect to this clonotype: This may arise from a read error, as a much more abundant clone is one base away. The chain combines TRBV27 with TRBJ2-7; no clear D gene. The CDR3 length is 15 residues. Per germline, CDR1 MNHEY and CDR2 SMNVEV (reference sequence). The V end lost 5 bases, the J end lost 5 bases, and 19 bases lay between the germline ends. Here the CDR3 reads CASSPGPDAHDEQYF. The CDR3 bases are TGTGCCAGCAGTCCAGGACCGGACGCGCACGACGAGCAGTACTTC.

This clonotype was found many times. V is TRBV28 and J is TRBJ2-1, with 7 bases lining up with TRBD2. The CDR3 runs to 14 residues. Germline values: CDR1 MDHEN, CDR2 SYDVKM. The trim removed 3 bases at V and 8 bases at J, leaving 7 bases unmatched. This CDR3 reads CASSFPGGFYEQFF. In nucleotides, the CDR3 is TGTGCCAGCAGTTTCCCGGGAGGATTCTATGAGCAGTTCTTC.

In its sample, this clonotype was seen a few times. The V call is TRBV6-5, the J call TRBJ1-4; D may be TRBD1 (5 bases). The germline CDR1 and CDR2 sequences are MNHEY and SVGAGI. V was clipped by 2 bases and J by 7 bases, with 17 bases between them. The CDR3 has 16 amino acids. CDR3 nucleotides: TGTGCCAGCAGTTACAGGATCGGGGGGGGGGGTGAAAAACTGTTTTTT. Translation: CASSYRIGGGGEKLFF.

The CDR3 protein is CASNEGGDTGELFF. The DNA of the CDR3 is TGTGCCAGCAATGAGGGGGGCGACACCGGGGAGCTGTTTTTT. The chain recombines TRBV6-4 with TRBJ2-2; tentatively, D is TRBD1 or TRBD2 (6 bases each). The V end was cut by 7 bases, the J end by 3 bases, with 12 bases between. This CDR3 comprises 14 residues. Looked up from germline, CDR1 is MRHNA and CDR2 is SNTAGT.

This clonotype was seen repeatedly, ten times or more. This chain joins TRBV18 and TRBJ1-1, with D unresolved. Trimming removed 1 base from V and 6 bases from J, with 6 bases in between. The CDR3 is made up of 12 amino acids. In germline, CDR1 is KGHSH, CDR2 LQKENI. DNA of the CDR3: TGTGCCAGCTCACCACGTTTCCCTGAAGCTTTCTTT. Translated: CASSPRFPEAFF.

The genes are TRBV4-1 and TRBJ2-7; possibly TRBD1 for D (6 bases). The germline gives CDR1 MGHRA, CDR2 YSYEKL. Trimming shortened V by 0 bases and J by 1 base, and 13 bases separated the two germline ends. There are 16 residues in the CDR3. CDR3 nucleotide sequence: TGCGCCAGCAGCCAAGATCCTGGACAGCCATCCTACGAGCAGTACTTC. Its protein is CASSQDPGQPSYEQYF.

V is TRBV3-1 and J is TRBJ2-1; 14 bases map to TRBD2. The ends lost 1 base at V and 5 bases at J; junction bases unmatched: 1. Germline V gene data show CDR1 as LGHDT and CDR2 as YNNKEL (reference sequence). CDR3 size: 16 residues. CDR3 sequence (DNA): TGTGCCAGCAGCCAAGTGGGACTAGCGGGGGACAATGAGCAGTTCTTC. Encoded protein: CASSQVGLAGDNEQFF.

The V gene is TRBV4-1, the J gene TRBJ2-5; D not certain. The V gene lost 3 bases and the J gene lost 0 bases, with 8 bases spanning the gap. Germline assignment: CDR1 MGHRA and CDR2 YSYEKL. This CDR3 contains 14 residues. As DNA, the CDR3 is TGCGCCAGCAGCCATAGTTGGAACCAAGAGACCCAGTACTTC. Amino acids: CASSHSWNQETQYF.

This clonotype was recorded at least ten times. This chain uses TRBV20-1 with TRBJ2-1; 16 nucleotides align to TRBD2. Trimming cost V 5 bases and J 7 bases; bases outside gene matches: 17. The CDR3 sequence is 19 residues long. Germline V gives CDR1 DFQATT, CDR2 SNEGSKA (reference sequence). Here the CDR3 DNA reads TGCAGTGCTCTTGCCTTACCGGGACTAGCGGGGGGGCATCGGAATGAGCAGTTCTTC. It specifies CSALALPGLAGGHRNEQFF.

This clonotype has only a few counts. CDR3: CASSRTRGEQYF. The CDR3 nucleotides are TGTGCCAGCAGCCGGACTAGAGGCGAGCAGTACTTC. The V and J genes are TRBV6-1 and TRBJ2-7, with 7 bases identical to TRBD2. V lost 6 bases and J lost 6; bases outside the gene matches: 5. Germline lookup yields CDR1 MNHNS and CDR2 SASEGT. There are 12 residues in the CDR3.

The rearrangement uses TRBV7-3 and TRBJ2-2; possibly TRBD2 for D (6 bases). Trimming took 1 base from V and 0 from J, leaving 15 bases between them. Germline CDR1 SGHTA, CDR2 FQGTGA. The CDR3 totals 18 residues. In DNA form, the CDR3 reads TGTGCCAGCAGCTTAAGGCCCCCCTCGGGGGCGAACACCGGGGAGCTGTTTTTT. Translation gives CASSLRPPSGANTGELFF.

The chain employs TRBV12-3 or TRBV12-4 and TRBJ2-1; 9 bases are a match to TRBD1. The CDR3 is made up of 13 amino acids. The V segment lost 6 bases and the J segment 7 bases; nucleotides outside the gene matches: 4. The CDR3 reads CASRGTGKNEQFF. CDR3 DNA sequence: TGTGCCAGCAGGGGGACAGGGAAAAATGAGCAGTTCTTC.

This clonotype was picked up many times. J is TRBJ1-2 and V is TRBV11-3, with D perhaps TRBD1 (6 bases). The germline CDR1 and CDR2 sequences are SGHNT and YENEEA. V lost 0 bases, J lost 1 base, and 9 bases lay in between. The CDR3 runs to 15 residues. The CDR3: CASSLDGGLNYGYTF. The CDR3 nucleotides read TGTGCCAGCAGCTTAGACGGGGGGCTTAACTATGGCTACACCTTC.

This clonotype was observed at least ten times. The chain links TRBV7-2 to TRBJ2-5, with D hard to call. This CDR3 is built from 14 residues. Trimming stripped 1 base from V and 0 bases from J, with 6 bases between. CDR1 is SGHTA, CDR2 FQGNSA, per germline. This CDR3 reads CASSLGLYQETQYF. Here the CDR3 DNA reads TGTGCCAGCAGCTTAGGTCTATACCAAGAGACCCAGTACTTC.